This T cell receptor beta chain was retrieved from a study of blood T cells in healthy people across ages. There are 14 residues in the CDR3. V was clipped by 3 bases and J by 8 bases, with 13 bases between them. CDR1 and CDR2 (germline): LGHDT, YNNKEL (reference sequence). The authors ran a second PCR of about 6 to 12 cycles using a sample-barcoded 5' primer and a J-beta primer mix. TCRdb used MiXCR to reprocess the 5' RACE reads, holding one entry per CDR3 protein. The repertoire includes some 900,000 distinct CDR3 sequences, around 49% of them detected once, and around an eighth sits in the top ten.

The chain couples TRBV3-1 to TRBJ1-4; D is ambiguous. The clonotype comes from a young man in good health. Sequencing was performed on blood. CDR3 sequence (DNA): TGTGCCAGCAGCCACACAGATCTTGTGGAAAAACTGTTTTTT. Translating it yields CASSHTDLVEKLFF. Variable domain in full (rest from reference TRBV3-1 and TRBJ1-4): DTAVSQTPKYLVTQMGNDKSIKCEQNLGHDTMYWYKQDSKKFLKIMFSYNNKELIINETVPNRFSPKSPDKAHLNLHINSLELGDSAVYFCASSHTDLVEKLFFGSGTQLSVL.